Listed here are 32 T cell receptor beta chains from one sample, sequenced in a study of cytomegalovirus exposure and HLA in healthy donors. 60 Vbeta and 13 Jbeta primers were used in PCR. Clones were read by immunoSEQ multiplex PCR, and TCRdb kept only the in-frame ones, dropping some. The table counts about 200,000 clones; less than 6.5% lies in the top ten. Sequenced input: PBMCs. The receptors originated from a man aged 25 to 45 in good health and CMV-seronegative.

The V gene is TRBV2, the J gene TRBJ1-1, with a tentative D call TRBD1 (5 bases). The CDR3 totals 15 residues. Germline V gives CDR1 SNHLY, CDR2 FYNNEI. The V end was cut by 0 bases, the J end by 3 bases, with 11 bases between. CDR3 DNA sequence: TGTGCCAGCAGTGAAGCCTCGACAGACTACACTGAAGCTTTCTTT. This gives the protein CASSEASTDYTEAFF.

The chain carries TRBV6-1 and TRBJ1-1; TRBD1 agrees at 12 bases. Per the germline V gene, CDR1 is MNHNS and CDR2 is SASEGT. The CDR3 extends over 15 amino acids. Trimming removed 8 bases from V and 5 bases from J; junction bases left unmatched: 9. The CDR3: CASYPGQGAWTEAFF. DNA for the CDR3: TGTGCCAGCTACCCGGGACAGGGGGCTTGGACTGAAGCTTTCTTT.

As DNA, the CDR3 is TGTGCCAGCAGCGTAGGGGGACTAGCGGGAGGTAATGAGCAGTTCTTC. Translating gives CASSVGGLAGGNEQFF. This chain joins TRBV9 and TRBJ2-7; 15 nucleotides agree with TRBD2. The J call may be faulty, since TRBJ2-1 better matches the DNA end. Germline CDR1 reads SGDLS; CDR2 reads YYNGEE. This CDR3 has 16 residues.

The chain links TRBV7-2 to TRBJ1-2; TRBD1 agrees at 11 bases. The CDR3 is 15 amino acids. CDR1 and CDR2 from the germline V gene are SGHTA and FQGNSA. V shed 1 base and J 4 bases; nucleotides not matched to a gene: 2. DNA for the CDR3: TGTGCCAGCAGCTTAGGGGGGACAGGGGGCTATGGCTACACCTTC. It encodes CASSLGGTGGYGYTF.

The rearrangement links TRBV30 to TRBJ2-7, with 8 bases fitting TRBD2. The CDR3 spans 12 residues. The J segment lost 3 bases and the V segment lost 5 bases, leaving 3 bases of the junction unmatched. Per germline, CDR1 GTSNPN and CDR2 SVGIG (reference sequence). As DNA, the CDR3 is TGTGCCTGGGAGGGGACTAGCTACGAGCAGTACTTC. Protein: CAWEGTSYEQYF.

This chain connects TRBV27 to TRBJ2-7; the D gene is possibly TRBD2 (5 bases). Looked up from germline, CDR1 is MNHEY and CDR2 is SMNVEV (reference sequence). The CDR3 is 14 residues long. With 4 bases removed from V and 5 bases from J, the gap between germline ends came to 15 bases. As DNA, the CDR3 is TGTGCCAGCAGTTCCTCTAGTCGGCGGGACGAGCAGTACTTC. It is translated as CASSSSSRRDEQYF.

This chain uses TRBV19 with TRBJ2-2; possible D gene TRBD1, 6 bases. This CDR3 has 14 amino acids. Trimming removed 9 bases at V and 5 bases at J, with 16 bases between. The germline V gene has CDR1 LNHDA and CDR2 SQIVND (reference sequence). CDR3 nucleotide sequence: TGTGCCAGCCAGGGGCCTGCCGAGACCGGGGAGCTGTTTTTT. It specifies CASQGPAETGELFF.

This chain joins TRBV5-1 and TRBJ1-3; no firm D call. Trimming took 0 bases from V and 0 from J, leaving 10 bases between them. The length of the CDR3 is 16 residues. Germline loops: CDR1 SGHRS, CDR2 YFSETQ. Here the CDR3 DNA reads TGCGCCAGCAGCTTGGCCGCGGTACACTCTGGAAACACCATATATTTT. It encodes CASSLAAVHSGNTIYF.

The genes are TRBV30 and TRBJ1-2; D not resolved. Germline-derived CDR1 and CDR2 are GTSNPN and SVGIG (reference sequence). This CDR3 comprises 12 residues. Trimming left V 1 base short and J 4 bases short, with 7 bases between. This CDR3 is CAWSEGVYGYTF. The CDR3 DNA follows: TGTGCCTGGAGTGAAGGAGTCTATGGCTACACCTTC.

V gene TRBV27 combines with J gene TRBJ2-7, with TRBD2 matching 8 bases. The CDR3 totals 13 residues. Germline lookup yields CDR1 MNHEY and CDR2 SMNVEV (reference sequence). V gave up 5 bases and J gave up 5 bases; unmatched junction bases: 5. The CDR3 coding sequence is TGTGCCAGCAGTCCAAGCGGGAGCAACGAGCAGTACTTC. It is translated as CASSPSGSNEQYF.

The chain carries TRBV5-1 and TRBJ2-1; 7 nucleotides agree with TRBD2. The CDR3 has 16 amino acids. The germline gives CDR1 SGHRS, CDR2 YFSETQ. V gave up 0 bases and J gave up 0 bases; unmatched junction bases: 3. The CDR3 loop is CASSLVGGSSYNEQFF. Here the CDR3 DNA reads TGCGCCAGCAGCTTGGTAGGCGGGAGCTCCTACAATGAGCAGTTCTTC.

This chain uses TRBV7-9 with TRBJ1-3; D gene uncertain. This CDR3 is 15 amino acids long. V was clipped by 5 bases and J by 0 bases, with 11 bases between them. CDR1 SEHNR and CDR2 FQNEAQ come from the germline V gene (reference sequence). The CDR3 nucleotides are TGTGCCAGCAGCGAAAACCAGTTCTCTGGAAACACCATATATTTT. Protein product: CASSENQFSGNTIYF. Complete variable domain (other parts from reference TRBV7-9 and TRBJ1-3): DTGVSQNPRHKITKRGQNVTFRCDPISEHNRLYWYRQTLGQGPEFLTYFQNEAQLEKSRLLSDRFSAERPKGSFSTLEIQRTEQGDSAMYLCASSENQFSGNTIYFGEGSWLTVV.

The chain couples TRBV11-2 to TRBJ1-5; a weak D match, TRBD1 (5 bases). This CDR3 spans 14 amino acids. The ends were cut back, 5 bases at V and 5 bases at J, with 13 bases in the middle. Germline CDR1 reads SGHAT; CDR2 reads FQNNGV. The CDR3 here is CASSREGGDQPQHF. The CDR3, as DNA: TGTGCCAGCAGCCGGGAGGGAGGGGATCAGCCCCAGCATTTT.

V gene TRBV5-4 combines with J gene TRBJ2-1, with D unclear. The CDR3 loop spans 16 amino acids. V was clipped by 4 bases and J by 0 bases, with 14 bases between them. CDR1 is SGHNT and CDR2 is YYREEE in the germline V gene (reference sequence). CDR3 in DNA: TGTGCCAGCAGCCCCTATGCGGATAGCTCCTACAATGAGCAGTTCTTC. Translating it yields CASSPYADSSYNEQFF.

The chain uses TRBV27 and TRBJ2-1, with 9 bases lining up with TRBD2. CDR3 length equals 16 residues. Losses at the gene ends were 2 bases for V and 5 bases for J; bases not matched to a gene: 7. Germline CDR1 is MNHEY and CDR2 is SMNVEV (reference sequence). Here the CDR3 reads CASSLRLAEPNNEQFF. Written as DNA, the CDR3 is TGTGCCAGCAGTTTAAGACTAGCGGAACCTAACAATGAGCAGTTCTTC.

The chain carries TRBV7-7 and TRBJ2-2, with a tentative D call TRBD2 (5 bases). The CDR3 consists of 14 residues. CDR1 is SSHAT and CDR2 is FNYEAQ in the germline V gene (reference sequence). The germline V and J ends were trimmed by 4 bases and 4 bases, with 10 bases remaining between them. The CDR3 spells CASSSKEVTGELFF. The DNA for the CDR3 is TGTGCCAGCAGCTCAAAGGAGGTCACCGGGGAGCTGTTTTTT. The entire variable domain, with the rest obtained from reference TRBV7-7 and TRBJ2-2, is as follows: GAGVSQSPRYKVTKRGQDVTLRCDPISSHATLYWYQQALGQGPEFLTYFNYEAQPDKSGLPSDRFSAERPEGSISTLTIQRTEQRDSAMYRCASSSKEVTGELFFGEGSRLTVL.

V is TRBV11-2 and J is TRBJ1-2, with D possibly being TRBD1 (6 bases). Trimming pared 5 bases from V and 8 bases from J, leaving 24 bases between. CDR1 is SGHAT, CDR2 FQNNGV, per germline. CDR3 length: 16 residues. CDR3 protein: CASSIHSTGSSGGYTF. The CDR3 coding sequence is TGTGCCAGCAGCATACATAGTACAGGGAGCTCGGGGGGCTACACCTTC.

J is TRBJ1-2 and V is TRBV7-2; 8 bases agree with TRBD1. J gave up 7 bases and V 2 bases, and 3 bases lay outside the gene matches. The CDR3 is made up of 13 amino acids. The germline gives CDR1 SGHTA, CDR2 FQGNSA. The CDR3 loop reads CASSLQGAAGYTF. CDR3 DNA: TGTGCCAGCAGCTTACAGGGGGCGGCTGGCTACACCTTC. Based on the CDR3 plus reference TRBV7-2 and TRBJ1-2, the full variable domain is GAGVSQSPSNKVTEKGKDVELRCDPISGHTALYWYRQSLGQGLEFLIYFQGNSAPDKSGLPSDRFSAERTGGSVSTLTIQRTQQEDSAVYLCASSLQGAAGYTFGSGTRLTVV.

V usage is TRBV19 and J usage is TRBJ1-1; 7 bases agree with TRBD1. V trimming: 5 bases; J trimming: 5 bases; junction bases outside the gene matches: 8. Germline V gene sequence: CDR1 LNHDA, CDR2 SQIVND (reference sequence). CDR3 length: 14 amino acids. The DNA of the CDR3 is TGTGCCAGTAGTGTTGACAGGGTAAGGACTGAAGCTTTCTTT. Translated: CASSVDRVRTEAFF.

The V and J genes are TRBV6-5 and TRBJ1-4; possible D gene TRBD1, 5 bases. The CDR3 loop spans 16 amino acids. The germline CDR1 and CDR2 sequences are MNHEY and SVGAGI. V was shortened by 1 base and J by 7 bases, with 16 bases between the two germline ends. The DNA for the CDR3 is TGTGCCAGCAGTTACTATTCTAGGGGCCCTTTTGAAAAACTGTTTTTT. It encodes CASSYYSRGPFEKLFF.

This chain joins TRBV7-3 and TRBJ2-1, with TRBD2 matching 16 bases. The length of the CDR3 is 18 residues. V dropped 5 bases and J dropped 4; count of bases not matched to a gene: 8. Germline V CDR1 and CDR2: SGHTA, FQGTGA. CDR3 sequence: CASSGDRGLAGGYNEQFF. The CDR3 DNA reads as TGTGCCAGCAGCGGAGATCGGGGACTAGCGGGAGGGTACAATGAGCAGTTCTTC.

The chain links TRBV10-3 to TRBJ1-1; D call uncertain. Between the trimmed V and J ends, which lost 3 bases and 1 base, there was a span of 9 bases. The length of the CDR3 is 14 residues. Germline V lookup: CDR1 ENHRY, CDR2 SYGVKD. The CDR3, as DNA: TGTGCCATCAGTGAAATGGCGGCGAACACTGAAGCTTTCTTT. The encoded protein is CAISEMAANTEAFF.

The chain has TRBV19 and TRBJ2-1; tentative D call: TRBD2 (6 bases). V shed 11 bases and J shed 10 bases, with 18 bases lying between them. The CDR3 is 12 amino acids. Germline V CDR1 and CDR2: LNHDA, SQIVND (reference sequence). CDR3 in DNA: TGTGCCTCAGGGCGGGAAAAAGGGGAGCAGTTCTTC. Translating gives CASGREKGEQFF.

The CDR3 reads CASSESGATSLSTDTQYF. The CDR3 coding sequence is TGCGCCAGCAGTGAGTCGGGGGCTACCTCCCTTTCCACAGATACGCAGTATTTT. This sequence joins TRBV10-1 and TRBJ2-3, with a tentative D call TRBD1 (6 bases). Trimming left V 0 bases short and J 2 bases short, with 18 bases between. This CDR3 region has 18 residues. Germline-derived CDR1 and CDR2 are WNHNN and SYGVQD (reference sequence).

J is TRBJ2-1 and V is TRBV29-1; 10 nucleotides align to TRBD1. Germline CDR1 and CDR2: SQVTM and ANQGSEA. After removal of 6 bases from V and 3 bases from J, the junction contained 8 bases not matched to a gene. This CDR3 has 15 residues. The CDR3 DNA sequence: TGCAGCGTCTGGTCGGACAGGGGGGGCTACAATGAGCAGTTCTTC. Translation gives CSVWSDRGGYNEQFF.

The DNA for the CDR3 is TGCGCCAGCAGCCGGAACCTGGATAGCGGGAGTGCTGAGCAGTTCTTC. It specifies CASSRNLDSGSAEQFF. The rearrangement joins TRBV4-1 to TRBJ2-1; 9 bases are shared with TRBD2. CDR3 length equals 16 residues. Germline V lookup: CDR1 MGHRA, CDR2 YSYEKL. Trimming took 4 bases from V and 9 from J; bases not matched to a gene: 13.

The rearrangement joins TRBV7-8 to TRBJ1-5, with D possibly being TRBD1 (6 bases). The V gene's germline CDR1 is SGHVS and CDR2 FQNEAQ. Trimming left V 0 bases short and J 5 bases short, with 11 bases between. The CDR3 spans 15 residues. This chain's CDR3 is CASSLAGAGDQPQHF. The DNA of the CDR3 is TGTGCCAGCAGCTTAGCGGGGGCGGGGGATCAGCCCCAGCATTTT.

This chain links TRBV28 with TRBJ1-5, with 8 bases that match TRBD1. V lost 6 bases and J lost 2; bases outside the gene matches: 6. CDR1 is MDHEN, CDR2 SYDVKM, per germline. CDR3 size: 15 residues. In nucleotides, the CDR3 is TGTGCCAGCAGCTGGGGACAGGCAGGCAATCAGCCCCAGCATTTT. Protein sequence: CASSWGQAGNQPQHF.

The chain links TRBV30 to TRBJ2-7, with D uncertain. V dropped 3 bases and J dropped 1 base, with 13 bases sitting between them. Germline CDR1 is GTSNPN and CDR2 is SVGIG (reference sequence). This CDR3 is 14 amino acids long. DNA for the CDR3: TGTGCCTGGAGCCGCGATTCCGAATCCTACGAGCAGTACTTC. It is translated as CAWSRDSESYEQYF.

The CDR3: CASSDQGSNQPQHF. CDR3 DNA: TGTGCCAGCAGTGATCAGGGAAGCAATCAGCCCCAGCATTTT. The chain joins TRBV2 to TRBJ1-5; possible D gene TRBD1, 5 bases. Germline assignment: CDR1 SNHLY and CDR2 FYNNEI. The CDR3 is made up of 14 amino acids. Trimming stripped 3 bases from V and 1 base from J, with 7 bases between.

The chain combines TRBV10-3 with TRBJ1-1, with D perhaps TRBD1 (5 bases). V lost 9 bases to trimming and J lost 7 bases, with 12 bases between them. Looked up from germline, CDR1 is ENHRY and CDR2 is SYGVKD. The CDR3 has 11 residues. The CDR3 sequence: CAIKGFGEAFF. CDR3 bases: TGTGCCATAAAGGGGTTTGGTGAAGCTTTCTTT.

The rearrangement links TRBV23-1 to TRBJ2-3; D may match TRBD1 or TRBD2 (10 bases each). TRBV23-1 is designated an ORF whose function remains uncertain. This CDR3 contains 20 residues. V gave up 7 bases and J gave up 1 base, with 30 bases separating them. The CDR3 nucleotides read TGCGCCAGCACCCTCGGGGGGGACAGGGGTAGCGGGAGGCGCACAGATACGCAGTATTTT. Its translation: CASTLGGDRGSGRRTDTQYF.